This is a list of T cell receptor beta chains from one sample in a study of graft-versus-host responses after intestinal transplantation. Method: immunoSEQ multiplex PCR; TCRdb's copy keeps in-frame clones and lacks some. Of 40,000 to 55,000 clones listed, roughly 84% were seen once; the top ten hold 0.45% to 0.55%. Their antigens are not known. Sequencing used unstimulated CD4+ T cells sorted from spleen or lymph node cells, obtained before transplant. Receptors originate from a human donor who was the organ donor for an intestinal transplant. The conserved cysteine and the conserved F or W are not part of the CDR3 here.

J gene: TRBJ1-2; V gene: TRBV5-1; CDR3 protein: ASSLRDSFYGYT
J gene: TRBJ2-7; V gene: TRBV9; CDR3 protein: ASSVGGGAYEQY
J gene: TRBJ2-3; V gene: TRBV6-6; CDR3 protein: ASSPGSRTQY
J gene: TRBJ1-3; V gene: TRBV7-8; CDR3 protein: ASSLAQQEKSGNTIY
J gene: TRBJ1-2; V gene: TRBV7-9; CDR3 protein: ASSRIGGQGDGYT
J gene: TRBJ1-4; V gene: TRBV7-9; CDR3 protein: ASSPETALYEKLF
J gene: TRBJ2-2; V gene: TRBV27; CDR3 protein: ATRLRRADSTGELF
J gene: TRBJ2-3; V gene: TRBV5-1; CDR3 protein: ASSWGLASPDTQY
J gene: TRBJ1-1; V gene: TRBV10-2; CDR3 protein: ASTSGTTNTEAF
J gene: TRBJ1-1; V gene: TRBV19; CDR3 protein: ASGREWDTEAF
J gene: TRBJ1-3; V gene: TRBV18; CDR3 protein: ASSTDRFSGDTIY
J gene: TRBJ1-1; V gene: TRBV19; CDR3 protein: ASTNRELRWGTEAF
J gene: TRBJ2-7; V gene: TRBV23-1; CDR3 protein: ASSHATGDSYEQY
J gene: TRBJ2-2; V gene: TRBV10-3; CDR3 protein: AISTGLAGNTGELF
J gene: TRBJ2-1; V gene: TRBV5-1; CDR3 protein: ASSARLAGARNNEQF
J gene: TRBJ2-1; V gene: TRBV7-2; CDR3 protein: ASSLGTGQF
J gene: TRBJ2-2; V gene: TRBV5-1; CDR3 protein: ASSLTLRDRDTGELF
J gene: TRBJ2-1; V gene: TRBV11-3; CDR3 protein: ASSRTSGYNEQF
J gene: TRBJ1-3; V gene: TRBV30; CDR3 protein: AWSSKGGVSGNTIY
J gene: TRBJ1-3; V gene: TRBV4-3; CDR3 protein: ASSQDFGSGNTIY
J gene: TRBJ1-2; V gene: TRBV15; CDR3 protein: ATSRGGSNYGYT
J gene: TRBJ1-1; V gene: TRBV5-1; CDR3 protein: ASSLISGSAEAF